The entry that follows covers one T cell receptor (beta chain) sequence. It lacks a known antigen. Per-base qualities were not stored, and no clone one base away is much larger. Each collaborating institution followed its own protocols to collect whole blood in K2EDTA tubes. Collaborator samples were shipped for TCRbeta analysis as frozen whole blood, isolated PBMCs, or DNA extracted from either sample type. The immunoSEQ Assay, a bias-controlled multiplex PCR, was used to amplify TCRbeta CDR3 regions from genomic DNA. Turning to the authors' computational methods: The number of nucleated cells in each sample was estimated from the amplification of reference gene primers within the assay. To quantify the absolute abundance of each unique TCRbeta CDR3 rearrangement, sequence reads were collapsed and filtered. For each sample, productive Simpson clonality was calculated as the square root of Simpson's diversity index across productive rearrangements. The clones in this table, taken by TCRdb from immuneACCESS, are in-frame only. Not every clone is retained; where verified, under half of the shortfall comes from an unresolved V gene, and the cause of the rest is unknown. V, J and clone size reflect that table, while D and trimming were determined from the DNA. Recorded for this sample are under 300,000 clones; approximately 80% of them occurred a single time. The ten top clones hold 4% to 6% of the sample.

These data are taken from a study of blood T cell repertoires in COVID-19 (TCRdb year 2020). About the investigation overall: Samples from collaborators originated in the United States, Italy and Spain and spanned both the acute and convalescent phases of COVID-19. The prospective study material was composed of cDNA or gDNA derived from T cells, B-cell-depleted T cells, or PBMCs. The dataset comprised deeply sampled blood TCRbeta repertoires from subjects exposed to, actively infected with, or recovered from COVID-19. The repertoires were released in a freely available public database meant as a resource for research on the immune response to SARS-CoV-2. The samples were drawn from two sources: the first 160 participants of the ongoing ImmuneRACE study, and 1,254 subjects contributed by 6 global collaborators. The sample metadata nearly always contained a de-identified subject ID, COVID-19 status, age in years and sex. Where available, HLA class I and class II types were taken from metadata supplied by the sample provider and were not determined by assay-based typing. Broad study findings and their caveats: Clinical and demographic metadata were provided uncurated, with the amount varying by source and participant.

V loses 6 bases of germline sequence and J loses 10 bases, and the interval between the two ends is 18 bases. As encoded in the germline V gene, CDR1 is MNHEY while CDR2 is SVGEGT. From the cysteine through the phenylalanine, the CDR3 covers 13 amino acids. Only CDR3 DNA remains: 39 bases, in frame from the first base. This TCR was recovered from a woman aged 80 or older with active or convalescent COVID-19. Material: peripheral blood. The chain couples TRBV6-2 or TRBV6-3 to TRBJ1-1; the D gene identity is not certain. The CDR3: CASSLQLSLGAFF. The DNA sequence reads TGTGCCAGCAGCCTTCAACTATCACTGGGAGCTTTCTTT.